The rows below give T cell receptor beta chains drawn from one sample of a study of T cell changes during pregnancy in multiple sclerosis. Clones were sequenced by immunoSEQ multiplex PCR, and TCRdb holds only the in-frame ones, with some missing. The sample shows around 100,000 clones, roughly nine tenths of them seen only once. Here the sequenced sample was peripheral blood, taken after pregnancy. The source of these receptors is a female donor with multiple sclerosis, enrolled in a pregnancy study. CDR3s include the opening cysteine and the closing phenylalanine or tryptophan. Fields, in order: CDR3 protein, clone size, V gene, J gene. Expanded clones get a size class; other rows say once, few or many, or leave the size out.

CDR3 protein: CASRPGQTNTEAFF
clone size: NA
V gene: TRBV2
J gene: TRBJ1-1

CDR3 protein: CASRVSRRSTDTQYF
clone size: NA
V gene: TRBV2
J gene: TRBJ2-3

CDR3 protein: CASSLRTGGINEQFF
clone size: NA
V gene: TRBV7-3
J gene: TRBJ2-1

CDR3 protein: CASSAPGSSYNEQFF
clone size: NA
V gene: TRBV7-2
J gene: TRBJ2-1

CDR3 protein: CASSPAGTGVTDTQYF
clone size: NA
V gene: TRBV7-2
J gene: TRBJ2-3

CDR3 protein: CASSLDSRLAGSTYEQYF
clone size: NA
V gene: TRBV11-2
J gene: TRBJ2-7

CDR3 protein: CASSQRGLNTEAFF
clone size: NA
V gene: TRBV4-2
J gene: TRBJ1-1

CDR3 protein: CASGQLAGNEQFF
clone size: NA
V gene: TRBV4-1
J gene: TRBJ2-1

CDR3 protein: CASSLYEQYF
clone size: NA
V gene: TRBV28
J gene: TRBJ2-7

CDR3 protein: CASGLSPVKEQFF
clone size: once
V gene: TRBV12-5
J gene: TRBJ2-1

CDR3 protein: CASSDRAGASLRYF
clone size: NA
V gene: TRBV6-4
J gene: TRBJ2-3

CDR3 protein: CASSLVRELDPYQFF
clone size: NA
V gene: TRBV13
J gene: TRBJ2-1

CDR3 protein: CSVEDQGTDYTF
clone size: NA
V gene: TRBV29-1
J gene: TRBJ1-2

CDR3 protein: CATSLTLRNQPQHF
clone size: NA
V gene: TRBV15
J gene: TRBJ1-5

CDR3 protein: CASSLTSGTPQQFF
clone size: NA
V gene: TRBV5-1
J gene: TRBJ2-1

CDR3 protein: CASSSFSGQETQYF
clone size: NA
V gene: TRBV5-4
J gene: TRBJ2-5

CDR3 protein: CASSLGWGGSGEQYF
clone size: NA
V gene: TRBV27
J gene: TRBJ2-7

CDR3 protein: CATFTGGQNTQYF
clone size: NA
V gene: TRBV6-5
J gene: TRBJ2-3

CDR3 protein: CASTPSKSSNTEAFF
clone size: NA
V gene: TRBV9
J gene: TRBJ1-1

CDR3 protein: CASSFIQPWELFF
clone size: NA
V gene: TRBV2
J gene: TRBJ2-2

CDR3 protein: CASSPRQGSAPLHF
clone size: NA
V gene: TRBV27
J gene: TRBJ1-6

CDR3 protein: CASSLVIAARDNEQFF
clone size: NA
V gene: TRBV5-1
J gene: TRBJ2-1

CDR3 protein: CASSLARGPRGTEAFF
clone size: NA
V gene: TRBV7-9
J gene: TRBJ1-1

CDR3 protein: CASSLLGARNYGYTF
clone size: NA
V gene: TRBV27
J gene: TRBJ1-2

CDR3 protein: CASSPGLAGADTQYF
clone size: few
V gene: TRBV11-2
J gene: TRBJ2-3

CDR3 protein: CASSYSGRKAYNEQFF
clone size: NA
V gene: TRBV19
J gene: TRBJ2-1

CDR3 protein: CASSSGLGNRGTGELFF
clone size: NA
V gene: TRBV27
J gene: TRBJ2-2

CDR3 protein: CASSIRGGHSNQPQHF
clone size: few
V gene: TRBV19
J gene: TRBJ1-5

CDR3 protein: CASSQLPGVYYEQYF
clone size: once
V gene: TRBV4-2
J gene: TRBJ2-7

CDR3 protein: CASSRTGREDTQYF
clone size: NA
V gene: TRBV27
J gene: TRBJ2-3

CDR3 protein: CASSYFRDRGRQPYEQYF
clone size: NA
V gene: TRBV27
J gene: TRBJ2-7

CDR3 protein: CASSHRVGEGYGYTF
clone size: NA
V gene: TRBV4-1
J gene: TRBJ1-2

CDR3 protein: CATQPPGGEQYF
clone size: few
V gene: TRBV10-3
J gene: TRBJ2-7

CDR3 protein: CASSPPGLATYEQYF
clone size: NA
V gene: TRBV28
J gene: TRBJ2-7

CDR3 protein: CASSLGWRNSYNEQFF
clone size: NA
V gene: TRBV5-4
J gene: TRBJ2-1

CDR3 protein: CATSRDRKGMNTIYF
clone size: NA
V gene: TRBV15
J gene: TRBJ1-3